This T cell receptor beta chain originates from a study of cytomegalovirus exposure and HLA in healthy donors. Study-wide points: Altogether, some 170 TCR beta chains were recorded as cytomegalovirus-associated. Cytomegalovirus status was reportedly diagnosed by the classifier with high sensitivity and specificity.

Some clones are missing from TCRdb's copy, which holds only in-frame ones; the method was immunoSEQ multiplex PCR. The sample lists about 170,000 clones; roughly 86% were seen once. The V and J ends lost 3 bases and 7 bases, in that order; junction bases with no gene match: 9. CDR3 length: 15 amino acids. CDR1 is LNHDA, CDR2 SQIVND, per germline (reference sequence). For this clone: Antigen: not known.

The V call is TRBV19, the J call TRBJ2-7, with 10 bases lining up with TRBD1. The sequencing sample was made of PBMCs. This TCR came from a young man in good health and CMV-seropositive. The CDR3 sequence is CASSITGTGAWEQYF. In nucleotides, the CDR3 is TGTGCCAGTAGTATTACCGGGACAGGGGCGTGGGAGCAGTACTTC.